This T cell receptor beta chain was sequenced in a study of cytomegalovirus exposure and HLA in healthy donors. Study in general: Of 398 genotyped donors, about 81% clustered with self-reported Caucasian donors. Overall study results and limits: Researchers reportedly found TCR beta sequences accurately predicted most subjects' HLA-A and HLA-B alleles. A later analysis, which compared TCR beta chains of equal frequency, found the HLA-associated ones more clonally expanded. Analysis performed later found roughly 17,000 TCR beta sequences associated with HLA alleles at 0.05 false discovery rate.

The PCR used 60 Vbeta and 13 Jbeta primers. The assay was immunoSEQ multiplex PCR, and TCRdb's table has in-frame clones only and misses some. The sample holds about 120,000 clones, roughly three fifths seen once. Regarding this clone: Its cognate antigen is unknown.

The V end lost 2 bases, the J end lost 4 bases, and 5 bases lay between the germline ends. The CDR3 has 13 residues. Germline V gene sequence: CDR1 MNHEY, CDR2 SVGAGI. V is TRBV6-5 and J is TRBJ2-2, with D unresolved. The sequencing sample was made of PBMCs. This receptor was taken from a man aged 35 to 55 in good health and CMV-seropositive. The CDR3 reads CASSYPGTGELFF. The CDR3, as DNA: TGTGCCAGCAGTTACCCAGGCACCGGGGAGCTGTTTTTT.